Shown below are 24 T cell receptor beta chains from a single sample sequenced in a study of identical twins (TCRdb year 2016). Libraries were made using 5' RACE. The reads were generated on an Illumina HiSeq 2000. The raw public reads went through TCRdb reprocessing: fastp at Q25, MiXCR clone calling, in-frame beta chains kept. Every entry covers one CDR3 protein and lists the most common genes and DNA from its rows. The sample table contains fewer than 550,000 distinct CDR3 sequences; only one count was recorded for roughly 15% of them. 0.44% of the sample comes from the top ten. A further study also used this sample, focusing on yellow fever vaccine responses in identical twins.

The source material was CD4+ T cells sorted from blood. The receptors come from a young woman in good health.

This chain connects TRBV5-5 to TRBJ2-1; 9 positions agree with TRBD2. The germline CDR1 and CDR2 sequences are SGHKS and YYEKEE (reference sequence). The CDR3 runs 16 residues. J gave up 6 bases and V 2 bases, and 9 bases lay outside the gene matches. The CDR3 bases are TGTGCCAGCAGCTTCAAGGGGACTAGCTCGGGCAATGAGCAGTTCTTC. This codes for CASSFKGTSSGNEQFF.

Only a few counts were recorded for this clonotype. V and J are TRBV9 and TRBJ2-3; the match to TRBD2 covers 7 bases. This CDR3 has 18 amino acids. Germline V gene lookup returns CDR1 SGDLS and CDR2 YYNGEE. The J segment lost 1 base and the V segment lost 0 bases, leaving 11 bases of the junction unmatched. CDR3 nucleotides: TGTGCCAGCAGCGTAGGGTCGGGGGGATCCTCCCGCACAGATACGCAGTATTTT. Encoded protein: CASSVGSGGSSRTDTQYF. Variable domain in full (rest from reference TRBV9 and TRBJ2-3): DSGVTQTPKHLITATGQRVTLRCSPRSGDLSVYWYQQSLDQGLQFLIQYYNGEERAKGNILERFSAQQFPDLHSELNLSSLELGDSALYFCASSVGSGGSSRTDTQYFGPGTRLTVL.

The CDR3: CASSQDLLTLEQYF. The CDR3, as DNA: TGTGCCAGCAGCCAAGATCTTTTGACTCTCGAGCAGTACTTC. The chain combines TRBV3-1 with TRBJ2-7; D remains unclear. Germline V gives CDR1 LGHDT, CDR2 YNNKEL (reference sequence). Trimming stripped 0 bases from V and 6 bases from J, with 12 bases between. The CDR3 runs to 14 residues.

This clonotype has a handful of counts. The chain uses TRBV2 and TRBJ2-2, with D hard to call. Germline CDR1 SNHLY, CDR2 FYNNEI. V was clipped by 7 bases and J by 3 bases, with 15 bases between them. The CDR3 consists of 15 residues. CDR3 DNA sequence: TGTGCCAGCAAAGCAACTCGGGCGGACACCGGGGAGCTGTTTTTT. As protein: CASKATRADTGELFF.

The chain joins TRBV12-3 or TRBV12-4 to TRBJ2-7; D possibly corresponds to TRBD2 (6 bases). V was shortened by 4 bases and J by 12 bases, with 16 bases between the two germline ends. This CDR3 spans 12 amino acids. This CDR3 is CASSSRDSSGYF. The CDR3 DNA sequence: TGTGCCAGCAGTTCCCGGGACTCTTCGGGGTACTTC.

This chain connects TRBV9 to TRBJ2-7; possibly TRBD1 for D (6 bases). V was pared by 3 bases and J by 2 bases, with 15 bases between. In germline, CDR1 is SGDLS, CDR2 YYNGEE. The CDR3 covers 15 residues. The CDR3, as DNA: TGTGCCAGCAGCGGACAGGCAGGATTGACCTACGAGCAGTACTTC. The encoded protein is CASSGQAGLTYEQYF.

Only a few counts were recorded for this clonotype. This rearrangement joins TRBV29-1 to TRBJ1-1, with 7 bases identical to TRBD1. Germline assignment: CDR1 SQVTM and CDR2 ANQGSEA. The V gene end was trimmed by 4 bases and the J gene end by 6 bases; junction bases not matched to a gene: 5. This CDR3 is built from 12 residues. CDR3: CSVVGDRPEAFF. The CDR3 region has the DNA TGCAGCGTTGTGGGGGACAGACCTGAAGCTTTCTTT.

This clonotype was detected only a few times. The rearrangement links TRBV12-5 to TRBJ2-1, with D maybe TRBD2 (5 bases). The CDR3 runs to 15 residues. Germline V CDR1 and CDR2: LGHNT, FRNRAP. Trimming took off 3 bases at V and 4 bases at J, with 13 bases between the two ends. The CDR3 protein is CASGLGIAQYNEQFF. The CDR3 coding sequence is TGTGCTAGTGGTTTAGGGATAGCGCAATACAATGAGCAGTTCTTC.

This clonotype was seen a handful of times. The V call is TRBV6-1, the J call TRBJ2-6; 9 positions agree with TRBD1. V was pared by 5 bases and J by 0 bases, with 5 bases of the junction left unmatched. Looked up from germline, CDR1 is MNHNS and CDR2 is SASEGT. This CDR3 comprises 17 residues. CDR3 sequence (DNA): TGTGCCAGCAGTAGGACAGGGGTGGACTCTGGGGCCAACGTCCTGACTTTC. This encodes CASSRTGVDSGANVLTF.

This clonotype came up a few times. CDR3 in amino acids: CASRPGQANYGYTF. The DNA for the CDR3 is TGTGCCAGCAGGCCGGGACAGGCTAACTATGGCTACACCTTC. The chain couples TRBV12-3 or TRBV12-4 to TRBJ1-2; 8 positions agree with TRBD1. V gave up 6 bases and J gave up 0 bases; unmatched junction bases: 3. The CDR3 contains 14 residues.

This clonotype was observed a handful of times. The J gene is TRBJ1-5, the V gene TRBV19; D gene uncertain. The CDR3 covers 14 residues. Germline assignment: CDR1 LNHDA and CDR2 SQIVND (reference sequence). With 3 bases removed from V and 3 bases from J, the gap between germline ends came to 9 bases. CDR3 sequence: CASSISQLNQPQHF. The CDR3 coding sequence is TGTGCCAGTAGTATCAGTCAGCTCAATCAGCCCCAGCATTTT.

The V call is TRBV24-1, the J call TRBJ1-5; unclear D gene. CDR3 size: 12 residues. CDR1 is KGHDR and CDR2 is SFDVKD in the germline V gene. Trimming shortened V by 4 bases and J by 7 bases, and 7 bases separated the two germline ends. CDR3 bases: TGTGCCACCAGTGAGGGCGGGCAGCCCCAGCATTTT. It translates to CATSEGGQPQHF.

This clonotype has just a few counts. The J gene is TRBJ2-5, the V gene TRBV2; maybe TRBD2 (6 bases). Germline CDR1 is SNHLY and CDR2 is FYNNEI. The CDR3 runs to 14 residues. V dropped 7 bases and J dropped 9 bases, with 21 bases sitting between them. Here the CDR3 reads CASNGGDSGGAQYF. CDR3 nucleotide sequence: TGTGCCAGCAATGGGGGAGACTCAGGAGGGGCCCAGTACTTC.

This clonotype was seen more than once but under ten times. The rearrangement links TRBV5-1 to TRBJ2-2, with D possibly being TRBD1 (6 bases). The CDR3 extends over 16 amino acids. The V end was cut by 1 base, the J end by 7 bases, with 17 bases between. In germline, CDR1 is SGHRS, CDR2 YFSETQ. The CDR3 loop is CASSLIAGRGNGELFF. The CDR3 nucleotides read TGCGCCAGCAGCTTGATCGCCGGCAGGGGTAACGGGGAGCTGTTTTTT.

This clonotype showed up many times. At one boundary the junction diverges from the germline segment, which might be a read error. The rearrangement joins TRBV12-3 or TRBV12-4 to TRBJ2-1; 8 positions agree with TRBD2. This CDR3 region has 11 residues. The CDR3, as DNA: TGTGCCAGCAGTATAGCGGGGGAGCAGTTCTTC. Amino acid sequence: CASSIAGEQFF.

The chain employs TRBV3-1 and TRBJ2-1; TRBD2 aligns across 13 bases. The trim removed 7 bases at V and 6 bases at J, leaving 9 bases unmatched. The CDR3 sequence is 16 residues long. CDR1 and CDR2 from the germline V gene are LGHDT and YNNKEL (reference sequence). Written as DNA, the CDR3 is TGTGCCAGCAAGGGGACTAGCGGGGAGGGGTTCAATGAGCAGTTCTTC. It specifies CASKGTSGEGFNEQFF.

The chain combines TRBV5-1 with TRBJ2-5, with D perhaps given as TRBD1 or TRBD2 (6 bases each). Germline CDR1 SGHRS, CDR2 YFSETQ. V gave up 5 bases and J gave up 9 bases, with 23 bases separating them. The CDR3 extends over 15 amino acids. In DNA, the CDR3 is TGCGCCAGCAGTTTGACTAGGGGGGCCACCACGGCCCAGTACTTC. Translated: CASSLTRGATTAQYF.

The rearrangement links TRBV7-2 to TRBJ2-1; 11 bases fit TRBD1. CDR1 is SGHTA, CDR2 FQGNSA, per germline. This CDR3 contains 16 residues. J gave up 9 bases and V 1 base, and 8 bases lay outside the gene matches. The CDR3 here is CASSLVGQGARGEQFF. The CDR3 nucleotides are TGTGCCAGCAGCTTAGTTGGACAGGGGGCTAGGGGTGAGCAGTTCTTC.

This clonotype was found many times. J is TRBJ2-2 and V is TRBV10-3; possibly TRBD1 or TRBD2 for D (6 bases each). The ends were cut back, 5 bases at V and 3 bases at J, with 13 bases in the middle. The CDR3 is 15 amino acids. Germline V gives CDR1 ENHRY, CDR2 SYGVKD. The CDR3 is CAISSERGDTGELFF. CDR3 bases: TGTGCCATCAGTTCGGAGAGGGGGGACACCGGGGAGCTGTTTTTT.

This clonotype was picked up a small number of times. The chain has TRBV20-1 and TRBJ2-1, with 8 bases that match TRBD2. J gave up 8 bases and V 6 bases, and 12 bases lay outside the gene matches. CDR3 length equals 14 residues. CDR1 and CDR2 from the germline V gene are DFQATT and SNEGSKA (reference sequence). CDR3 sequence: CSAHREGRGDEQFF. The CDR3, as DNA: TGCAGTGCCCATCGGGAGGGCCGAGGGGATGAGCAGTTCTTC.

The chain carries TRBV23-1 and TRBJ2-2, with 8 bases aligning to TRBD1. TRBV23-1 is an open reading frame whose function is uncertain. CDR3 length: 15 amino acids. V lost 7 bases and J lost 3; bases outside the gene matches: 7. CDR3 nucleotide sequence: TGCGCCAGCAACCTGAGGACAGGGCACACCGGGGAGCTGTTTTTT. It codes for CASNLRTGHTGELFF.

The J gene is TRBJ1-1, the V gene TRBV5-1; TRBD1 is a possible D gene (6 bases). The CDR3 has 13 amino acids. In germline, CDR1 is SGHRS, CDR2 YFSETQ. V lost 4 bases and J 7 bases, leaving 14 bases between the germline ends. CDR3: CASSGGSSSEAFF. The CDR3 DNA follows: TGCGCCAGCAGCGGGGGCTCCTCCAGTGAAGCTTTCTTT.

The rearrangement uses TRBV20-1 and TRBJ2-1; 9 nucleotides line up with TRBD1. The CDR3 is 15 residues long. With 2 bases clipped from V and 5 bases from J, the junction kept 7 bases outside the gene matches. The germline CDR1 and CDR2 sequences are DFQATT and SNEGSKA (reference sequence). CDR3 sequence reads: CSARHGTGRNNEQFF. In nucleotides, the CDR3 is TGCAGTGCTAGACACGGGACAGGGCGCAACAATGAGCAGTTCTTC.

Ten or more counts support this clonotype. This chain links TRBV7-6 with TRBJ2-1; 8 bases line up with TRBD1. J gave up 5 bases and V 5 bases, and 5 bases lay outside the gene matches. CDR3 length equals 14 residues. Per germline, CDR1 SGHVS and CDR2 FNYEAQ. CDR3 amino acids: CASSRGQADNEQFF. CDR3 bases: TGTGCCAGCAGCCGGGGACAGGCCGACAATGAGCAGTTCTTC.